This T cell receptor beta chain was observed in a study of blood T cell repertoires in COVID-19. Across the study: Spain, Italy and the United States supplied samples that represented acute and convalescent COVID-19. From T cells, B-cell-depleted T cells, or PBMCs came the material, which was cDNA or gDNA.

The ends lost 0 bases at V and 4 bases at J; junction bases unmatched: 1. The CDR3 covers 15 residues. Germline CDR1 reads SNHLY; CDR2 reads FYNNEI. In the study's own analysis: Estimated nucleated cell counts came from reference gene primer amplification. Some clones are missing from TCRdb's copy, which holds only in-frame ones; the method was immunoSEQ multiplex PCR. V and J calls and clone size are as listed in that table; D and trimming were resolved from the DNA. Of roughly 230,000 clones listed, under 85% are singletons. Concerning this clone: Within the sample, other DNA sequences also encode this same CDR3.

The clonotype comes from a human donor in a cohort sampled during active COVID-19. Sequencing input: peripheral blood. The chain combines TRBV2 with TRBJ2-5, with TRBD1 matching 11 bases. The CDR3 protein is CASSEAGQGAETQYF. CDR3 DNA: TGTGCCAGCAGTGAAGCAGGACAGGGGGCAGAGACCCAGTACTTC.